Presented here are 19 T cell receptor beta chains from one specimen sequenced in a study of OX40 agonist ivuxolimab in advanced cancers. Here immunoSEQ multiplex PCR was the method, and the copy in TCRdb shows in-frame clones only, minus some. The sample includes 85,000 to 90,000 clones, about 93% of them seen just once. This specimen was CD4+ or CD8+ T cells sorted from blood, taken in a trial of the OX40 agonist ivuxolimab. These receptors were obtained from an adult with an advanced solid tumor such as melanoma, head and neck, liver or kidney cancer.

The rearrangement links TRBV28 to TRBJ2-1; D is ambiguous. The germline CDR1 and CDR2 sequences are MDHEN and SYDVKM. The CDR3 covers 11 residues. V lost 6 bases, J lost 8 bases, and 8 bases lay in between. CDR3 sequence reads: CASREYDEQFF. In DNA, the CDR3 is TGTGCCAGCAGGGAATACGATGAGCAGTTCTTC.

The chain recombines TRBV5-1 with TRBJ2-2, with a tentative D call TRBD1 (6 bases). CDR1 and CDR2 from the germline V gene are SGHRS and YFSETQ. The V gene lost 2 bases and the J gene lost 1 base, with 12 bases spanning the gap. The CDR3 contains 16 residues. The CDR3 region is CASSFERGWNTGELFF. The CDR3, as DNA: TGCGCCAGCAGCTTTGAAAGGGGGTGGAACACCGGGGAGCTGTTTTTT.

J is TRBJ1-1 and V is TRBV19, with 7 bases matching TRBD1. The length of the CDR3 is 12 residues. The germline V gene encodes CDR1 LNHDA and CDR2 SQIVND (reference sequence). With 6 bases clipped from V and 12 bases from J, the junction kept 10 bases outside the gene matches. As DNA, the CDR3 is TGTGCCAGTAGATTGGGCAGGGGGATAACTTTCTTT. Translating it yields CASRLGRGITFF.

The chain employs TRBV11-3 and TRBJ1-1; the D gene is possibly TRBD1 (6 bases). This CDR3 contains 18 residues. Per germline, CDR1 SGHNT and CDR2 YENEEA. V was clipped by 4 bases and J by 6 bases, with 27 bases between them. CDR3 region: CASSSNTLAGQNKPEAFF. In DNA form, the CDR3 reads TGTGCCAGCAGCTCAAACACGTTAGCCGGACAGAACAAGCCTGAAGCTTTCTTT.

V is TRBV5-8 and J is TRBJ1-3, with 7 bases that match TRBD1. Germline loops: CDR1 SGHTS, CDR2 YDEGEE. This CDR3 has 15 residues. V lost 4 bases, J lost 2 bases, and 6 bases stayed unmatched. Here the CDR3 reads CASSTNRGTGNTIYF. CDR3 sequence (DNA): TGTGCCAGCAGCACAAACAGGGGAACTGGAAACACCATATATTTT.

The V and J genes are TRBV5-4 and TRBJ2-3, with 13 bases fitting TRBD2. J lost 5 bases, V lost 7 bases, and 1 base had no gene match. This CDR3 has 13 amino acids. The germline V gene encodes CDR1 SGHNT and CDR2 YYREEE (reference sequence). CDR3 protein: CASRLAGGDTQYF. CDR3 nucleotides: TGTGCCAGCCGACTAGCGGGAGGAGATACGCAGTATTTT. Filled out from reference TRBV5-4 and TRBJ2-3, the complete variable domain reads ETGVTQSPTHLIKTRGQQVTLRCSSQSGHNTVSWYQQALGQGPQFIFQYYREEENGRGNFPPRFSGLQFPNYSSELNVNALELDDSALYLCASRLAGGDTQYFGPGTRLTVL.

V gene TRBV5-6 combines with J gene TRBJ2-5, with 13 bases matching TRBD2. This CDR3 spans 17 amino acids. Per the germline V gene, CDR1 is SGHDT and CDR2 is YYEEEE. Unmatched junction bases numbered 6, after V lost 4 bases and J lost 0 bases. The CDR3 DNA reads TGTGCCAGCAGCCCGACTAGCGGGAGGACGTACCAAGAGACCCAGTACTTC. Amino acid sequence: CASSPTSGRTYQETQYF.

The chain combines TRBV18 with TRBJ2-6; no firm D call. The CDR3 runs to 14 residues. Germline CDR1 KGHSH, CDR2 LQKENI. V was clipped by 2 bases and J by 4 bases, with 6 bases between them. The CDR3 loop is CASSPVPGANVLTF. CDR3 in DNA: TGTGCCAGCTCACCAGTACCAGGGGCCAACGTCCTGACTTTC.

The chain employs TRBV2 and TRBJ2-7; TRBD2 aligns across 14 bases. V dropped 6 bases and J dropped 9; count of bases not matched to a gene: 7. Germline V gene lookup returns CDR1 SNHLY and CDR2 FYNNEI. The CDR3 runs to 14 residues. CDR3: CASRPGLAGDVQYF. CDR3 nucleotides: TGTGCCAGCAGGCCGGGACTAGCGGGAGACGTGCAGTACTTC.

J is TRBJ2-5 and V is TRBV5-6; 8 nucleotides match TRBD1. Germline V gene data show CDR1 as SGHDT and CDR2 as YYEEEE. This CDR3 is 15 amino acids long. J gave up 2 bases and V 0 bases, and 3 bases lay outside the gene matches. The CDR3 here is CASSLVDRGQETQYF. For the CDR3, the DNA is TGTGCCAGCAGCTTGGTAGACAGGGGACAAGAGACCCAGTACTTC. Variable domain in full (rest from reference TRBV5-6 and TRBJ2-5): DAGVTQSPTHLIKTRGQQVTLRCSPKSGHDTVSWYQQALGQGPQFIFQYYEEEERQRGNFPDRFSGHQFPNYSSELNVNALLLGDSALYLCASSLVDRGQETQYFGPGTRLLVL.

This clone occurred once. This chain connects TRBV5-4 to TRBJ2-1; TRBD1 matches 8 bases. The CDR3 totals 15 residues. Germline trimming cut 4 bases from V and 3 bases from J; bases unmatched to any gene: 6. CDR1 is SGHNT and CDR2 is YYREEE in the germline V gene (reference sequence). CDR3 DNA: TGTGCCAGCAGCCGGGACAGGCTAAACTACAATGAGCAGTTCTTC. Its protein product is CASSRDRLNYNEQFF.

This clone was counted only a few times. This chain links TRBV9 with TRBJ2-7; TRBD1 aligns across 12 bases. CDR1 and CDR2 (germline): SGDLS, YYNGEE. The CDR3 consists of 16 residues. V dropped 3 bases and J dropped 5; count of bases not matched to a gene: 9. CDR3 protein: CASSATMGTGGNEQYF. The DNA for the CDR3 is TGTGCCAGCAGCGCAACCATGGGGACAGGGGGCAACGAGCAGTACTTC.

Here the CDR3 reads CASSFLSRGYEQYF. CDR3 in DNA: TGTGCCAGCAGTTTTCTCTCTCGCGGCTACGAGCAGTACTTC. The chain recombines TRBV27 with TRBJ2-7; D uncertain. CDR3 length: 14 amino acids. Germline CDR1 and CDR2: MNHEY and SMNVEV (reference sequence). Trimming shortened V by 3 bases and J by 3 bases, and 12 bases separated the two germline ends.

The chain combines TRBV28 with TRBJ2-4, with 9 bases matching TRBD1. J lost 6 bases, V lost 5 bases, and 8 bases had no gene match. The CDR3 is 15 amino acids. Looked up from germline, CDR1 is MDHEN and CDR2 is SYDVKM. The CDR3, as DNA: TGTGCCAGCAGTGCAGAGGGGACAGGGAGAAACATTCAGTACTTC. Translation: CASSAEGTGRNIQYF.

J is TRBJ2-7 and V is TRBV4-1; possibly TRBD2 for D (7 bases). Germline V lookup: CDR1 MGHRA, CDR2 YSYEKL. This CDR3 is built from 14 residues. The V and J ends lost 5 bases and 3 bases respectively, with 14 bases between them. The CDR3 DNA follows: TGCGCCAGCAGCTGGATGGGAGGGGGCTACGAGCAGTACTTC. It encodes CASSWMGGGYEQYF.

The genes are TRBV4-1 and TRBJ1-2; the D is unclear. The CDR3 is made up of 15 amino acids. Trimming took 0 bases from V and 1 from J, leaving 9 bases between them. The germline V gene encodes CDR1 MGHRA and CDR2 YSYEKL. The CDR3 reads CASSQDEGHNYGYTF. The CDR3 DNA follows: TGCGCCAGCAGCCAAGATGAAGGCCATAACTATGGCTACACCTTC.

The chain combines TRBV9 with TRBJ2-3, with D maybe TRBD2 (6 bases). The V and J ends lost 0 bases and 0 bases respectively, with 17 bases between them. Germline lookup yields CDR1 SGDLS and CDR2 YYNGEE. There are 18 residues in the CDR3. The CDR3 protein is CASSVDRTSPRSTDTQYF. The CDR3 coding sequence is TGTGCCAGCAGCGTAGACCGTACTAGCCCCAGAAGCACAGATACGCAGTATTTT.

This clone came up a few times. The chain links TRBV5-4 to TRBJ2-7, with 10 bases fitting TRBD1. This CDR3 is 14 amino acids long. Per the germline V gene, CDR1 is SGHNT and CDR2 is YYREEE (reference sequence). J lost 7 bases, V lost 0 bases, and 4 bases had no gene match. The CDR3 DNA follows: TGTGCCAGCAGCTTGGGACAGGGGGCCAGGGAGCAGTACTTC. Protein product: CASSLGQGAREQYF. The full variable domain, completed using reference TRBV5-4 and TRBJ2-7, is ETGVTQSPTHLIKTRGQQVTLRCSSQSGHNTVSWYQQALGQGPQFIFQYYREEENGRGNFPPRFSGLQFPNYSSELNVNALELDDSALYLCASSLGQGAREQYFGPGTRLTVT.

The chain has TRBV11-2 and TRBJ2-7, with 8 bases matching TRBD2. Germline assignment: CDR1 SGHAT and CDR2 FQNNGV. CDR3 length: 15 residues. V trimming: 1 base; J trimming: 3 bases; junction bases outside the gene matches: 5. For the CDR3, the DNA is TGTGCCAGCAGCTTAGGATTAGCGGGGAACTACGAGCAGTACTTC. This encodes CASSLGLAGNYEQYF.